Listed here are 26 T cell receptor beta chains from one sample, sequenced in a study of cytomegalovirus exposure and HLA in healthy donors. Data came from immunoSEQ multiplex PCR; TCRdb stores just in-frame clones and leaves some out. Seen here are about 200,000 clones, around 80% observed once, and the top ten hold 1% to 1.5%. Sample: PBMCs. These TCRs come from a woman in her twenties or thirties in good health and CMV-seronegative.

The CDR3 spells CASSPAKSTEAFF. The CDR3 bases are TGCGCCAGCAGTCCCGCCAAGAGCACTGAAGCTTTCTTT. This rearrangement joins TRBV5-1 to TRBJ1-1; D gene unclear. This CDR3 spans 13 amino acids. V was cut by 5 bases and J by 4 bases, with 12 bases left in between. CDR1 and CDR2 from the germline V gene are SGHRS and YFSETQ.

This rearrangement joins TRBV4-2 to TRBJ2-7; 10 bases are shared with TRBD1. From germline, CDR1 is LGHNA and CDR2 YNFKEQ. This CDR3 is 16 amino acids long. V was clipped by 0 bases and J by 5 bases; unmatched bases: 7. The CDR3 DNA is TGTGCCAGCAGCCAAGAGGAAGGAGACAGGGGGCACGAGCAGTACTTC. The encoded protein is CASSQEEGDRGHEQYF.

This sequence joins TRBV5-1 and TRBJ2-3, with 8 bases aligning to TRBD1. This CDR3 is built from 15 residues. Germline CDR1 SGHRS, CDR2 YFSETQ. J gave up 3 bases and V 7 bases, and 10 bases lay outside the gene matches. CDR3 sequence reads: CASGIQGVSTDTQYF. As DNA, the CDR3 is TGCGCCAGCGGTATACAGGGGGTATCAACAGATACGCAGTATTTT.

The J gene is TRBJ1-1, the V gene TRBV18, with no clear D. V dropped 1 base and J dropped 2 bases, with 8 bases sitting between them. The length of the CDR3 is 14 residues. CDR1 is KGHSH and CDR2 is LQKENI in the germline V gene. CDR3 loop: CASSPLGTNTEAFF. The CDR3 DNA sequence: TGTGCCAGCTCACCACTTGGCACCAACACTGAAGCTTTCTTT.

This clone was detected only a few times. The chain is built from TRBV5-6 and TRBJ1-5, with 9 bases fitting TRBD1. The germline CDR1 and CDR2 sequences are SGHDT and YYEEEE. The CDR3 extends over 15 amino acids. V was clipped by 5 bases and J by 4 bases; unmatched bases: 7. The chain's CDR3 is CASSTTGTGNQPQHF. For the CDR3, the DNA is TGTGCCAGCAGTACAACCGGGACAGGGAATCAGCCCCAGCATTTT.

The CDR3 is CASSFSSVYEQFF. CDR3 coding DNA: TGCGCCAGCAGCTTCAGCAGCGTCTATGAGCAGTTCTTC. The chain links TRBV5-1 to TRBJ2-1; D gene ambiguous. Germline-derived CDR1 and CDR2 are SGHRS and YFSETQ. This CDR3 has 13 amino acids. The V end lost 2 bases, the J end lost 8 bases, and 11 bases lay between the germline ends.

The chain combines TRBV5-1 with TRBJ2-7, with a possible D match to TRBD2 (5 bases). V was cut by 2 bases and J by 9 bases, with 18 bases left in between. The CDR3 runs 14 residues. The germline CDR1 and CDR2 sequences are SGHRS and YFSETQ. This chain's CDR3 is CASSFEGSSGGQYF. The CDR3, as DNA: TGCGCCAGCAGCTTTGAGGGCTCCTCAGGCGGGCAGTACTTC.

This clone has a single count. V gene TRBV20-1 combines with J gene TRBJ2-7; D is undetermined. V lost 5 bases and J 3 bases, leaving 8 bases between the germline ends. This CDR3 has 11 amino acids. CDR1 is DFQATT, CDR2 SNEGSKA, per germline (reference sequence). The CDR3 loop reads CSARVIYEQYF. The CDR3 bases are TGCAGTGCTCGGGTTATCTACGAGCAGTACTTC.

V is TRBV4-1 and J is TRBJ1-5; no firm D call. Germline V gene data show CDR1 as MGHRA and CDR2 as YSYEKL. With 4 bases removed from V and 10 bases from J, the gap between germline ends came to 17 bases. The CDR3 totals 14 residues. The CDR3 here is CASSPNDIINPQHF. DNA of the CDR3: TGCGCCAGCAGCCCCAACGACATTATAAACCCCCAGCATTTT.

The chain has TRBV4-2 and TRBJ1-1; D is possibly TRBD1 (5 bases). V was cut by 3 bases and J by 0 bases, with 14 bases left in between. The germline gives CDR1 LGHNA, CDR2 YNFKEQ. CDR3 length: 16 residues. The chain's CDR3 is CASSHAQGRVNTEAFF. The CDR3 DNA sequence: TGTGCCAGCAGCCACGCGCAGGGCAGGGTGAACACTGAAGCTTTCTTT.

Here the CDR3 DNA reads TGTGCCAGTGGGGCGGTCCATGGCTCAGAGACCCAGTACTTC. It codes for CASGAVHGSETQYF. The chain is built from TRBV19 and TRBJ2-5; D possibly corresponds to TRBD1 (5 bases). There are 14 residues in the CDR3. V lost 8 bases, J lost 4 bases, and 17 bases lay in between. Germline loops: CDR1 LNHDA, CDR2 SQIVND (reference sequence).

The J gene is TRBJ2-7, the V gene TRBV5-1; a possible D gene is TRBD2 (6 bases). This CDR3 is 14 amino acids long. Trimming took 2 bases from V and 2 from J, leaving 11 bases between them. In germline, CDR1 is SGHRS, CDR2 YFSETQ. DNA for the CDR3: TGCGCCAGCAGCTTTGGAGGGGTCACCTACGAGCAGTACTTC. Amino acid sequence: CASSFGGVTYEQYF.

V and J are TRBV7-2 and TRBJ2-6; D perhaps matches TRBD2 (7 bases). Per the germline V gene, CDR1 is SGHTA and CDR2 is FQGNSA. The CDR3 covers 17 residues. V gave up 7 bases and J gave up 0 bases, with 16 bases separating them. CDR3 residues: CASTPVGGLSGANVLTF. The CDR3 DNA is TGTGCCAGCACCCCAGTCGGGGGGCTCTCTGGGGCCAACGTCCTGACTTTC.

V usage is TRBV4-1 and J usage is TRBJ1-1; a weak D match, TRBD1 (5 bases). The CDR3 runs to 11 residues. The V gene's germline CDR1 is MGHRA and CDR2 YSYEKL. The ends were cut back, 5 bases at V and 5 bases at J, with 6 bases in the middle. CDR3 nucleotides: TGCGCCAGCAGCAGGGGTACTGAAGCTTTCTTT. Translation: CASSRGTEAFF.

The DNA for the CDR3 is TGTGCCAGCTCAATCGGACAGGGGAAGACCGGGGAGCTGTTTTTT. It codes for CASSIGQGKTGELFF. The chain links TRBV18 to TRBJ2-2, with 9 bases matching TRBD1. Germline assignment: CDR1 KGHSH and CDR2 LQKENI. This CDR3 comprises 15 residues. V lost 5 bases to trimming and J lost 5 bases; unmatched junction nucleotides: 6.

The CDR3 loop is CASSSQSSGANVLTF. The CDR3 DNA is TGCGCCAGCAGCTCACAGAGCTCTGGGGCCAACGTCCTGACTTTC. The J gene is TRBJ2-6, the V gene TRBV5-1; D not resolved. Trimming removed 3 bases at V and 0 bases at J, with 7 bases between. This CDR3 has 15 residues. Germline V gene sequence: CDR1 SGHRS, CDR2 YFSETQ.

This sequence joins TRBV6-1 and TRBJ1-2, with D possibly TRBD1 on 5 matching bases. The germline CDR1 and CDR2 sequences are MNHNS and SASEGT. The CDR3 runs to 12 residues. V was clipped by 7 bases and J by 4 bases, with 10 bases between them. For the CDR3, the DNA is TGTGCCAGCATGACAGTTAGCTATGGCTACACCTTC. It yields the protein CASMTVSYGYTF.

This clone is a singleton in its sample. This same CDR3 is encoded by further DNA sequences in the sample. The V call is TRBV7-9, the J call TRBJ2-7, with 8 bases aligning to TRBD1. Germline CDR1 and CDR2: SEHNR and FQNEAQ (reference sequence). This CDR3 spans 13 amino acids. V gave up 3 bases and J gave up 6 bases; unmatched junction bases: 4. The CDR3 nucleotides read TGTGCCAGCAGCTTGACAGGGGTGGGCGAGCAGTACTTC. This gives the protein CASSLTGVGEQYF.

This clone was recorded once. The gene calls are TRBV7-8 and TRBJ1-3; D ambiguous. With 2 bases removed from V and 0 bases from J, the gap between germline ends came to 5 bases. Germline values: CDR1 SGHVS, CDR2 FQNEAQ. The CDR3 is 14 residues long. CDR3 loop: CASSLLNSGNTIYF. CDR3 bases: TGTGCCAGCAGCTTACTTAACTCTGGAAACACCATATATTTT.

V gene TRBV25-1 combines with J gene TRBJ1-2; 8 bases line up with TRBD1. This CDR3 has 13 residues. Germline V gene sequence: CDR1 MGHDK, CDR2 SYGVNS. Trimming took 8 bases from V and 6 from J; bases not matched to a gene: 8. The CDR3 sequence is CASARTGTHGYTF. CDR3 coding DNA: TGTGCCAGCGCCCGGACAGGGACCCATGGCTACACCTTC.

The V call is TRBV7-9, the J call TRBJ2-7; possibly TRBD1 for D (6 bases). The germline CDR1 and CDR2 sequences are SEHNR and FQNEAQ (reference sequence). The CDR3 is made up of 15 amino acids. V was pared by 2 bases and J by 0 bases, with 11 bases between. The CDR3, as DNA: TGTGCCAGCAGCTTATCGACAGGAGCCTCCTACGAGCAGTACTTC. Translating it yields CASSLSTGASYEQYF. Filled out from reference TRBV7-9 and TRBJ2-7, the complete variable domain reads DTGVSQNPRHKITKRGQNVTFRCDPISEHNRLYWYRQTLGQGPEFLTYFQNEAQLEKSRLLSDRFSAERPKGSFSTLEIQRTEQGDSAMYLCASSLSTGASYEQYFGPGTRLTVT.

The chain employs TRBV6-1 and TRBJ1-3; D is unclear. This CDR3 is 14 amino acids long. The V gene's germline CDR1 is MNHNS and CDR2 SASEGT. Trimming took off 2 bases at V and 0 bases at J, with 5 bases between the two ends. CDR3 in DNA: TGTGCCAGCAGTGAACGGTCCTCTGGAAACACCATATATTTT. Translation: CASSERSSGNTIYF.

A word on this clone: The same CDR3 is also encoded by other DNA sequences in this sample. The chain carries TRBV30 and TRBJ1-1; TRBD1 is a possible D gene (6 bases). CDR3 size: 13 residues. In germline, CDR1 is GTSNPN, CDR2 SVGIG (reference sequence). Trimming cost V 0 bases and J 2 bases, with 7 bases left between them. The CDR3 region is CAWSVQGNTEAFF. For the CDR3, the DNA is TGTGCCTGGAGTGTACAGGGAAACACTGAAGCTTTCTTT.

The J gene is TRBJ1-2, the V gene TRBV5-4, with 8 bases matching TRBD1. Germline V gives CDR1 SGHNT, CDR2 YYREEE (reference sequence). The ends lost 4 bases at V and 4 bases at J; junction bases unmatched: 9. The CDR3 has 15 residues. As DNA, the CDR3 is TGTGCCAGCAGCAAGGGGACAGGAGGAATCTATGGCTACACCTTC. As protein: CASSKGTGGIYGYTF.

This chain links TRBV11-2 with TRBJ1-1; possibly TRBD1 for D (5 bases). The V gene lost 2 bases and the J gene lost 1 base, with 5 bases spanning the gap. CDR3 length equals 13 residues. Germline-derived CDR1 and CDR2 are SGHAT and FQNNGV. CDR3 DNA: TGTGCCAGCAGCTTACAGGGGAACACTGAAGCTTTCTTT. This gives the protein CASSLQGNTEAFF.

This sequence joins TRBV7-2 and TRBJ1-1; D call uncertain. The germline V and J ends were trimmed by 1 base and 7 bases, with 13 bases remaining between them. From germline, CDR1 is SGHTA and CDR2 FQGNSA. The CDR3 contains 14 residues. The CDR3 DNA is TGTGCCAGCAGCTTAGGCGGGAGGCTGGATGAAGCTTTCTTT. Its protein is CASSLGGRLDEAFF. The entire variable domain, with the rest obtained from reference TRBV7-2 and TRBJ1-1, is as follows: GAGVSQSPSNKVTEKGKDVELRCDPISGHTALYWYRQSLGQGLEFLIYFQGNSAPDKSGLPSDRFSAERTGGSVSTLTIQRTQQEDSAVYLCASSLGGRLDEAFFGQGTRLTVV.